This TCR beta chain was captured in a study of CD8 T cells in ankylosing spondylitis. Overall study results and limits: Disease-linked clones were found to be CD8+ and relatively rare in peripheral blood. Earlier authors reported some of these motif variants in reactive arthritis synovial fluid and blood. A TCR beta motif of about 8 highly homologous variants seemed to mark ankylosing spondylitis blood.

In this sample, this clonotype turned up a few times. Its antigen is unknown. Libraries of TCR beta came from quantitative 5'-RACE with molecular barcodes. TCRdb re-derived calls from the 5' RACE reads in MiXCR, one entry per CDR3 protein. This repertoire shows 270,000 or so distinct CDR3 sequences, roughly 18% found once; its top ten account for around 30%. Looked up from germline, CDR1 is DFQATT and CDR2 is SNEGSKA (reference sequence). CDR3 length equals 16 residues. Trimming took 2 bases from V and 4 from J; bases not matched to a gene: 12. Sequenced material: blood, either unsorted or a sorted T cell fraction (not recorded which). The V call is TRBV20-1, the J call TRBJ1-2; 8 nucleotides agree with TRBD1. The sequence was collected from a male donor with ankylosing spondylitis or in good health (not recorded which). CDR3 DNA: TGCAGTGCTAGACCCCGGACAGGGACACTTCTCTATGGCTACACCTTC. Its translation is CSARPRTGTLLYGYTF.